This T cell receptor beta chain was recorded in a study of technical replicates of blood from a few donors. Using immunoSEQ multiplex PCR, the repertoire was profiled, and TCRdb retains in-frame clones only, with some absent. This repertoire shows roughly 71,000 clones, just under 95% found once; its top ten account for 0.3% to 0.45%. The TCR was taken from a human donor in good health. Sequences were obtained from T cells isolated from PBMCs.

The CDR3 DNA is TGTGCCAGCAGCCCGAGAACTGGAGATACGCAGTATTTT. As protein: CASSPRTGDTQYF. The V and J genes are TRBV7-2 and TRBJ2-3; D ambiguous. CDR1 is SGHTA and CDR2 is FQGNSA in the germline V gene. This CDR3 spans 13 amino acids. Trimming stripped 5 bases from V and 5 bases from J, with 11 bases between.